The clone carrying this T cell receptor (beta chain) was picked up one time. The data derive from a study of T cell changes during pregnancy in multiple sclerosis. This CDR3 contains 19 residues. V was pared by 1 base and J by 1 base, with 24 bases between. CDR1 and CDR2 from the germline V gene are SQVTM and ANQGSEA. The repertoire was sequenced with immunoSEQ multiplex PCR; TCRdb's copy has only in-frame clones and lacks some. The sample holds tens of thousands of clones, around 90% seen once. This chain uses TRBV29-1 with TRBJ2-3; D is unclear. Sequencing used peripheral blood, obtained in the first trimester of pregnancy. The TCR was taken from a female donor with multiple sclerosis, enrolled in a pregnancy study. This chain's CDR3 is CSVEGWYEREGGGTDTQYF. In DNA form, the CDR3 reads TGCAGCGTTGAAGGTTGGTACGAGCGCGAAGGTGGAGGCACAGATACGCAGTATTTT.